This T cell receptor beta chain emerged from a study of T cells in Graves' hyperthyroidism and ophthalmopathy. General study findings and limits: The authors' 13 V-J model separated ophthalmopathy from stable hyperthyroidism. Researchers found most expanded thyroid clonotypes above 0.001 in blood as well.

Patients with uncontrolled infections, other autoimmune diseases, pregnancy or lactation were excluded. Diagnosing involved the use of clinical symptoms, serum thyroxine and TRAb, thyroid ultrasound and orbital computed tomography. In the case of this clonotype: The antigen remains unidentified.

CDR3 length: 17 residues. The ends lost 3 bases at V and 4 bases at J; junction bases unmatched: 7. Germline lookup yields CDR1 SGHTA and CDR2 FQGNSA. Template material for amplifying TCR beta CDR3 regions consisted of RNA transcripts. TCR CDR3 regions were first amplified by RT-PCR with HTBI primers. Each CDR3 protein gets one entry after TCRdb re-called the multiplex PCR reads with MiXCR. The sample includes more than 500,000 distinct CDR3 sequences, about 46% of them seen just once. The TCR was taken from an adult woman with Graves' disease, either hyperthyroidism or ophthalmopathy (not recorded which). The V gene is TRBV7-2, the J gene TRBJ2-6; 9 nucleotides match TRBD1. Material for sequencing was peripheral blood or thyroid tissue (not recorded which). The CDR3: CASSLDRGLGGANVLTF. CDR3 bases: TGTGCCAGCAGCTTGGACAGGGGCCTGGGCGGGGCCAACGTCCTGACTTTC.